Each of the 7 T cell receptor beta chains below was sequenced from the same sample in a study of blood T cell repertoires in COVID-19. Profiling relied on immunoSEQ multiplex PCR, and the TCRdb table lists in-frame clones only, not all of them. Of 200,000 to 250,000 clones detected, 90% appear once; the ten largest clones hold approximately 2.6%. Material for sequencing was peripheral blood. The receptor source for this set is a man aged 25-45 years with COVID-19, enrolled during active disease.

This clone was observed once. The rearrangement joins TRBV6-5 to TRBJ2-4, with a tentative D call TRBD1 (6 bases). This CDR3 has 15 residues. Germline CDR1 MNHEY, CDR2 SVGAGI. V was cut by 0 bases and J by 7 bases, with 13 bases left in between. The chain's CDR3 is CASSYSSRGINIQYF. CDR3 coding DNA: TGTGCCAGCAGTTACTCGTCCAGGGGTATCAACATTCAGTACTTC.

The chain uses TRBV5-1 and TRBJ1-2, with D possibly TRBD1 on 5 matching bases. With 4 bases removed from V and 7 bases from J, the gap between germline ends came to 17 bases. The CDR3 totals 14 residues. CDR1 is SGHRS, CDR2 YFSETQ, per germline. CDR3 DNA: TGCGCCAGCAGCCTAGAGGGTACGGGACTTGGCTACACCTTC. It codes for CASSLEGTGLGYTF.

This clone has a single count. The chain carries TRBV6-2 or TRBV6-3 and TRBJ2-1; no reliable D call. V lost 3 bases, J lost 7 bases, and 4 bases lay in between. The CDR3 runs 11 residues. CDR1 is MNHEY and CDR2 is SVGEGT in the germline V gene. The CDR3, as DNA: TGTGCCAGCAGTTATATTAATGAGCAGTTCTTC. Translation gives CASSYINEQFF.

The rearrangement uses TRBV28 and TRBJ1-2; D is ambiguous. Trimming removed 7 bases from V and 4 bases from J, with 10 bases in between. CDR3 size: 12 residues. Germline values: CDR1 MDHEN, CDR2 SYDVKM. The CDR3 DNA sequence: TGTGCCAGCAACAACTACGGCTATGGCTACACCTTC. It yields the protein CASNNYGYGYTF.

This clone was seen once. This chain connects TRBV28 to TRBJ2-1; D might be TRBD2 (6 bases). The germline V gene has CDR1 MDHEN and CDR2 SYDVKM. The V end lost 3 bases, the J end lost 6 bases, and 6 bases lay between the germline ends. The CDR3 covers 12 residues. The CDR3 DNA follows: TGTGCCAGCAGTTTGCGGGGCAATGAGCAGTTCTTC. Protein sequence: CASSLRGNEQFF. Complete variable domain (other parts from reference TRBV28 and TRBJ2-1): DVKVTQSSRYLVKRTGEKVFLECVQDMDHENMFWYRQDPGLGLRLIYFSYDVKMKEKGDIPEGYSVSREKKERFSLILESASTNQTSMYLCASSLRGNEQFFGPGTRLTVL.

CDR3 region: CASSLGADGYTF. For the CDR3, the DNA is TGTGCCAGCAGCTTGGGCGCCGATGGCTACACCTTC. This sequence joins TRBV5-6 and TRBJ1-2; D is uncertain. V lost 0 bases and J lost 6, with 6 bases in between. Germline V gene lookup returns CDR1 SGHDT and CDR2 YYEEEE. This CDR3 is 12 amino acids long.

V is TRBV7-9 and J is TRBJ1-1, with no clear D. Germline CDR1 reads SEHNR; CDR2 reads FQNEAQ (reference sequence). V shed 2 bases and J shed 5 bases, with 6 bases lying between them. This CDR3 is 12 amino acids long. The CDR3 sequence is CASSLPATEAFF. For the CDR3, the DNA is TGTGCCAGCAGCTTACCAGCGACTGAAGCTTTCTTT.